This entry lists 9 T cell receptor beta chains sequenced from one sample in a study of T cell responses to AZD1222 COVID-19 vaccine. Here immunoSEQ multiplex PCR was the method, and the copy in TCRdb shows in-frame clones only, minus some. The table records roughly 130,000 clones, 88% of them present only once. This specimen consisted of peripheral blood, obtained on day 0 of MenACWY control vaccination. All receptors derive from an adult in good health.

The chain employs TRBV7-9 and TRBJ1-2; maybe TRBD1 (5 bases). V dropped 1 base and J dropped 7 bases, with 13 bases sitting between them. The length of the CDR3 is 14 residues. Germline values: CDR1 SEHNR, CDR2 FQNEAQ (reference sequence). CDR3 residues: CASSLGDRGGGYTF. In nucleotides, the CDR3 is TGTGCCAGCAGCTTAGGGGACCGTGGGGGTGGCTACACCTTC.

The chain uses TRBV28 and TRBJ1-1; possible D gene TRBD1, 6 bases. Germline CDR1 reads MDHEN; CDR2 reads SYDVKM. The CDR3 spans 14 residues. The V and J ends lost 6 bases and 1 base respectively, with 12 bases between them. The DNA for the CDR3 is TGTGCCAGCAGGTCCACAGGGTCGAACACTGAAGCTTTCTTT. This gives the protein CASRSTGSNTEAFF.

The V and J genes are TRBV6-5 and TRBJ1-4; TRBD1 is a possible D gene (5 bases). This CDR3 contains 13 residues. Germline lookup yields CDR1 MNHEY and CDR2 SVGAGI. V lost 0 bases to trimming and J lost 8 bases, with 7 bases between them. In DNA, the CDR3 is TGTGCCAGCAGTTACTCCACAGGAGAAAAACTGTTTTTT. It codes for CASSYSTGEKLFF.

This chain links TRBV24-1 with TRBJ2-7, with TRBD2 identical over 7 bases. The CDR3 has 14 residues. V shed 7 bases, J shed 8 bases, and the junction held 13 bases outside the gene matches. Germline CDR1 and CDR2: KGHDR and SFDVKD. CDR3 sequence reads: CATRDTGTGGQQYF. The CDR3 DNA is TGTGCCACCAGAGATACTGGGACGGGAGGTCAGCAGTACTTC.

The chain employs TRBV30 and TRBJ2-4; D gene ambiguous. Trimming cost V 0 bases and J 1 base, with 16 bases left between them. Germline CDR1 and CDR2: GTSNPN and SVGIG (reference sequence). The length of the CDR3 is 17 residues. The CDR3 is CAWSVQTRLQAKNIQYF. The CDR3 region has the DNA TGTGCCTGGAGTGTACAGACGAGGCTGCAGGCCAAAAACATTCAGTACTTC.

This chain joins TRBV27 and TRBJ1-6; the D gene is possibly TRBD1 (5 bases). Trimming left V 5 bases short and J 10 bases short, with 15 bases between. The CDR3 sequence is 14 residues long. Germline CDR1 is MNHEY and CDR2 is SMNVEV (reference sequence). The CDR3 sequence is CASSPPGNRSPLHF. CDR3 sequence (DNA): TGTGCCAGCAGTCCTCCAGGGAACCGATCACCCCTCCACTTT.

The chain has TRBV15 and TRBJ2-2; D unresolved. The germline CDR1 and CDR2 sequences are LNHNV and YYDKDF (reference sequence). Trimming removed 5 bases from V and 2 bases from J, with 12 bases in between. This CDR3 is 15 amino acids long. The CDR3 DNA sequence: TGTGCCACCAGCCATTTAGGTAGTAACACCGGGGAGCTGTTTTTT. As protein: CATSHLGSNTGELFF.

This clone was found once. The rearrangement uses TRBV19 and TRBJ2-7; 8 bases agree with TRBD1. This CDR3 spans 15 amino acids. CDR1 LNHDA and CDR2 SQIVND come from the germline V gene (reference sequence). V shed 8 bases, J shed 1 base, and the junction held 10 bases outside the gene matches. CDR3 in amino acids: CASGEQGVGSYEQYF. CDR3 nucleotide sequence: TGTGCCAGTGGAGAACAGGGGGTCGGTTCCTACGAGCAGTACTTC.

The V gene is TRBV30, the J gene TRBJ1-6; 9 nucleotides align to TRBD1. This CDR3 comprises 13 residues. The junction had 3 bases not matched to a gene; V was cut back by 5 bases and J by 7 bases. Germline V gene sequence: CDR1 GTSNPN, CDR2 SVGIG (reference sequence). CDR3 DNA sequence: TGTGCCTGGGAAGGGACAGGGAATTCACCCCTCCACTTT. This encodes CAWEGTGNSPLHF.